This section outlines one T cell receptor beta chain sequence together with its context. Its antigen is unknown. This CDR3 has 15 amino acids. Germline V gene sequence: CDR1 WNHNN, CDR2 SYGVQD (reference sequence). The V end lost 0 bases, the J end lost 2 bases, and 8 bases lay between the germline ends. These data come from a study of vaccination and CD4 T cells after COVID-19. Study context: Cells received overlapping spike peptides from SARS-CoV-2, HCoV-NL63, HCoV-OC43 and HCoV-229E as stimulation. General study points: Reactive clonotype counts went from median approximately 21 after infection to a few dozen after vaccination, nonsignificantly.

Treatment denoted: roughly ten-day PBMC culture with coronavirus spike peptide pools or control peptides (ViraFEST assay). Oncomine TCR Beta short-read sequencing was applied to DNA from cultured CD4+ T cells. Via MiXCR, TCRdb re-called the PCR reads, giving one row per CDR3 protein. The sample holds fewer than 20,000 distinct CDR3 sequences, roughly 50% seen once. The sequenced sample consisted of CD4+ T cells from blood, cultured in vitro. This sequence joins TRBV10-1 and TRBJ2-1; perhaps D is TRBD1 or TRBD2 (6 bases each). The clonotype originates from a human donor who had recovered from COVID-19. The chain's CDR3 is CASSESGGAYNEQFF. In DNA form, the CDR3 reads TGCGCCAGCAGTGAGTCGGGGGGCGCCTACAATGAGCAGTTCTTC.